This T cell receptor beta chain was captured by sequencing in a study of graft-versus-host responses after intestinal transplantation. Study-level information: Transplant types were multivisceral, liver-intestinal, or isolated intestinal.

Generated by immunoSEQ multiplex PCR, the TCRdb table keeps only in-frame clones and is missing some. The table records more than 70,000 clones, about four fifths of them present only once. This clone has more than one count but fewer than ten. Its antigen is still unknown. The CDR3 sequence is 14 residues long. Losses at the gene ends were 1 base for V and 4 bases for J; bases not matched to a gene: 2. The germline gives CDR1 MGHRA, CDR2 YSYEKL. This clonotype originated in a human donor who received an intestinal transplant. This specimen consisted of unstimulated CD4+ T cells sorted from spleen or lymph node cells, obtained before intestinal transplant. The chain recombines TRBV4-1 with TRBJ2-3; 7 bases align to TRBD2. The CDR3 region has the DNA TGCGCCAGCAGCCAAGTTCGGGGGGCAGATACGCAGTATTTT. Protein sequence: CASSQVRGADTQYF.